These T cell receptor beta chains were read from a single sample in a study of shared clonotypes between healthy human individuals. Data came from immunoSEQ multiplex PCR; TCRdb stores just in-frame clones and leaves some out. The sample contains about 1 million clones, approximately 70% of which appear only once. Material for sequencing was memory CD4+ T cells sorted from blood. All receptors derive from a man aged 18 to 29 in good health. The CDR3 runs from the conserved cysteine through the conserved F or W. The order of the fields is V gene, CDR3 length, CDR3 protein.

v_call: TRBV10-2
cdr3_length: 15
cdr3_aa: CASSRAGTLSYEQYF

v_call: TRBV5-6
cdr3_length: 13
cdr3_aa: CASSGDKNTEAFF

v_call: TRBV11-2
cdr3_length: 17
cdr3_aa: CASSLVGRQGGTGELFF

v_call: TRBV5-6
cdr3_length: 13
cdr3_aa: CASSHPSVGTQYF

v_call: TRBV6-1
cdr3_length: 15
cdr3_aa: CASSEEGWPGNTIYF

v_call: TRBV7-2
cdr3_length: 14
cdr3_aa: CASNIAGAVREQYF

v_call: TRBV11-3
cdr3_length: 12
cdr3_aa: CASSLSDTEAFF

v_call: TRBV5-1
cdr3_length: 15
cdr3_aa: CASSLDRDRSGGYTF

v_call: TRBV9
cdr3_length: 15
cdr3_aa: CASSAAGGVGTEAFF

v_call: TRBV5-1
cdr3_length: 15
cdr3_aa: CASSSGTGEGTEAFF

v_call: TRBV11-2
cdr3_length: 15
cdr3_aa: CASSRLGQGKETQYF

v_call: TRBV6-6
cdr3_length: 13
cdr3_aa: CASRSGLNQPQHF

v_call: TRBV28
cdr3_length: 13
cdr3_aa: CASKTGNTDTQYF

v_call: TRBV7-9
cdr3_length: 14
cdr3_aa: CASSSWDGNTEAFF

v_call: TRBV2
cdr3_length: 12
cdr3_aa: CASSSINQPQHF

v_call: TRBV19
cdr3_length: 16
cdr3_aa: CASSSFDRGLYNEQFF

v_call: TRBV7-2
cdr3_length: 13
cdr3_aa: CAGSRGLAGEQYF

v_call: TRBV15
cdr3_length: 14
cdr3_aa: CATSRGDRAYEQYF

v_call: TRBV5-4
cdr3_length: 14
cdr3_aa: CASSPAGGSTEAFF

v_call: TRBV27
cdr3_length: 13
cdr3_aa: CASSSRGGNEQFF

v_call: TRBV5-1
cdr3_length: 14
cdr3_aa: CASSGDGGTYEQYF

v_call: TRBV7-9
cdr3_length: 14
cdr3_aa: CASSFEGLTDTQYF

v_call: TRBV11-2
cdr3_length: 13
cdr3_aa: CASSLTTQDTQYF

v_call: TRBV27
cdr3_length: 15
cdr3_aa: CASSPRARRDTEAFF

v_call: TRBV9
cdr3_length: 15
cdr3_aa: CASSSLRGNTGELFF

v_call: TRBV5-6
cdr3_length: 13
cdr3_aa: CASSRGSRWELFF

v_call: TRBV18
cdr3_length: 15
cdr3_aa: CASSPQSGVNTEAFF

v_call: TRBV30
cdr3_length: 15
cdr3_aa: CAWSAGRINTGELFF

v_call: TRBV18
cdr3_length: 16
cdr3_aa: CASSPTVLSGANVLTF

v_call: TRBV10-3
cdr3_length: 16
cdr3_aa: CAISSATSGGSYEQYF

v_call: TRBV5-1
cdr3_length: 15
cdr3_aa: CASSPLSGSMDTQYF

v_call: TRBV27
cdr3_length: 13
cdr3_aa: CASSPGLGYEQYF

v_call: TRBV7-8
cdr3_length: 15
cdr3_aa: CASSYSQGPNSPLHF

v_call: TRBV27
cdr3_length: 15
cdr3_aa: CASKQGASSYNEQFF

v_call: TRBV12-1
cdr3_length: 16
cdr3_aa: CASSFAAGQVYYGYTF

v_call: TRBV18
cdr3_length: 13
cdr3_aa: CASSPHRGYEQYF

v_call: TRBV7-9
cdr3_length: 15
cdr3_aa: CASSLGGSENTEAFF

v_call: TRBV28
cdr3_length: 14
cdr3_aa: CASSSTTGGIGYTF

v_call: TRBV6-6
cdr3_length: 14
cdr3_aa: CASTTRGGDYGYTF

v_call: TRBV7-8
cdr3_length: 15
cdr3_aa: CASSPGTGDNSPLHF

v_call: TRBV5-6
cdr3_length: 12
cdr3_aa: CASSLPAGNYTF

v_call: TRBV11-2
cdr3_length: 15
cdr3_aa: CASSLDTGGNQPQHF

v_call: TRBV4-3
cdr3_length: 15
cdr3_aa: CASSLGLAGSGEQFF

v_call: TRBV5-4
cdr3_length: 14
cdr3_aa: CASSLGGDLYEQYF

v_call: TRBV11-1
cdr3_length: 12
cdr3_aa: CASSLHSTEAFF

v_call: TRBV6-5
cdr3_length: 15
cdr3_aa: CASTDRSSGGYEQYF

v_call: TRBV19
cdr3_length: 11
cdr3_aa: CASSNGRGYTF

v_call: TRBV6-1
cdr3_length: 15
cdr3_aa: CASSLDGTKRDGYTF

v_call: TRBV15
cdr3_length: 17
cdr3_aa: CATSGGGLAGGQETQYF

v_call: TRBV5-1
cdr3_length: 14
cdr3_aa: CASSLAPGTGELFF

v_call: TRBV6-5
cdr3_length: 15
cdr3_aa: CASSYFVSLVYEQYF

v_call: TRBV5-1
cdr3_length: 17
cdr3_aa: CASSQGTGQRTNEKLFF

v_call: TRBV28
cdr3_length: 12
cdr3_aa: CASRKTLLGYTF